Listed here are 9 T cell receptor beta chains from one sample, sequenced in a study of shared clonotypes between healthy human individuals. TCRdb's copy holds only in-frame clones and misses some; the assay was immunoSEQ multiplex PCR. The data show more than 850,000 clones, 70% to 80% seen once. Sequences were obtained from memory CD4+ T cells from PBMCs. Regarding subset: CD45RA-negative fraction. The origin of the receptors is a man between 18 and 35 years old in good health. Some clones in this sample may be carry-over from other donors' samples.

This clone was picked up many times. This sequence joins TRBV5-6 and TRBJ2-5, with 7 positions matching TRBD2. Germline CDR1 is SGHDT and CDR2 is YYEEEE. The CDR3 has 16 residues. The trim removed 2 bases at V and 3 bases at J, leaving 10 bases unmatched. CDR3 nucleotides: TGTGCCAGCAGCTTTAGCGGGTTTAGACGGAAAGAGACCCAGTACTTC. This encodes CASSFSGFRRKETQYF.

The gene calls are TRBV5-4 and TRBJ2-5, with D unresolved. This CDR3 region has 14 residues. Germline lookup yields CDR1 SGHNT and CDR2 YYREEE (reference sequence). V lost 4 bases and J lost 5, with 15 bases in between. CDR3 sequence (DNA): TGTGCCAGCAGCCTTCCAACTCCGCGGGAGACCCAGTACTTC. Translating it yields CASSLPTPRETQYF.

The CDR3 DNA reads as TGTGCCAGCAGCTTATCGCTAGCGGCAAGCTCCTACAATGAGCAGTTCTTC. Translating gives CASSLSLAASSYNEQFF. The chain uses TRBV11-2 and TRBJ2-1; 7 nucleotides line up with TRBD2. Germline values: CDR1 SGHAT, CDR2 FQNNGV. This CDR3 region has 17 residues. Germline trimming cut 2 bases from V and 0 bases from J; bases unmatched to any gene: 7.

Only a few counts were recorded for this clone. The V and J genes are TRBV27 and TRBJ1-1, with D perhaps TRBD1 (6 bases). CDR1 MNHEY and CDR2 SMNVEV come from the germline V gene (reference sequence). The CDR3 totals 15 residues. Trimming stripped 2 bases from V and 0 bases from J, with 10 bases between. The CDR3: CASSLGGGLNTEAFF. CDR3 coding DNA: TGTGCCAGCAGTTTAGGTGGGGGCCTGAACACTGAAGCTTTCTTT.

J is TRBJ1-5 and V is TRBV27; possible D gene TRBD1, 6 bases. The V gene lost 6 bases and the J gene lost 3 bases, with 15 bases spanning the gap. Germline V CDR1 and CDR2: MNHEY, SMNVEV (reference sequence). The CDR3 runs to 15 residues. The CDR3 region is CASRAGGGDNQPQHF. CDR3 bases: TGTGCCAGCAGGGCCGGGGGGGGCGACAATCAGCCCCAGCATTTT.

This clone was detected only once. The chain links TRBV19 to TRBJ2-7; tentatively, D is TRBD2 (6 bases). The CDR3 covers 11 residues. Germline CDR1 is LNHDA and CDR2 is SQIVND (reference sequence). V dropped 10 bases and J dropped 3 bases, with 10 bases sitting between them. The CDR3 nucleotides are TGTGCCACCGGGAGAAGCTACGAGCAGTACTTC. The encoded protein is CATGRSYEQYF.

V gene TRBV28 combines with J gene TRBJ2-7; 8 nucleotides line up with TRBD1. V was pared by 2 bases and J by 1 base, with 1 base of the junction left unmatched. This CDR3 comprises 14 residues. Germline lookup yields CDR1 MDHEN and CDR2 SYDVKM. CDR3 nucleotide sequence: TGTGCCAGCAGTTTACAGGGGGCTTCCTACGAGCAGTACTTC. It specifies CASSLQGASYEQYF.

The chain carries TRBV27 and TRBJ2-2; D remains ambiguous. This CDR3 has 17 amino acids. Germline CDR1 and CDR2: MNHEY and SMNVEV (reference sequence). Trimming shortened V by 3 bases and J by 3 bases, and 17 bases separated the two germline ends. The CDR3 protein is CASSLSIWTVDTGELFF. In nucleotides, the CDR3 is TGTGCCAGCAGTTTGAGTATCTGGACGGTAGACACCGGGGAGCTGTTTTTT.

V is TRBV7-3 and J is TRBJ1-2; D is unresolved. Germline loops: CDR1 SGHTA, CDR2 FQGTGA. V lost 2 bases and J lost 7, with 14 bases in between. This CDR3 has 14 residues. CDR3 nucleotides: TGTGCCAGCAGCTTATACGCCGGCTTAAGTGGCTACACCTTC. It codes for CASSLYAGLSGYTF.